This T cell receptor (beta chain) originates from a study of blood T cell repertoires in COVID-19. Followed longitudinally, the Seattle patients had been enrolled during active infection. Looked up from germline, CDR1 is SGDLS and CDR2 is YYNGEE. This CDR3 spans 14 amino acids. Trimming stripped 2 bases from V and 11 bases from J, with 14 bases between. Original analysis: Reference gene primer amplification yielded estimated nucleated cell counts. TCRdb's table, derived via immunoSEQ multiplex PCR, lists solely in-frame clones and lacks some. V, J and clone size were drawn from that table, and D and trimming were deduced from the DNA. The table lists around 190,000 clones, around 75% of them singletons.

The rearrangement uses TRBV9 and TRBJ1-6, with a weak D call TRBD1 (6 bases). The sequencing sample was made of peripheral blood. This sequence originates from a woman between 40 and 50 years old with COVID-19, enrolled during active disease. CDR3 protein: CASSVGQTGTPLHF. The DNA for the CDR3 is TGTGCCAGCAGCGTCGGACAAACAGGGACACCCCTCCACTTT.